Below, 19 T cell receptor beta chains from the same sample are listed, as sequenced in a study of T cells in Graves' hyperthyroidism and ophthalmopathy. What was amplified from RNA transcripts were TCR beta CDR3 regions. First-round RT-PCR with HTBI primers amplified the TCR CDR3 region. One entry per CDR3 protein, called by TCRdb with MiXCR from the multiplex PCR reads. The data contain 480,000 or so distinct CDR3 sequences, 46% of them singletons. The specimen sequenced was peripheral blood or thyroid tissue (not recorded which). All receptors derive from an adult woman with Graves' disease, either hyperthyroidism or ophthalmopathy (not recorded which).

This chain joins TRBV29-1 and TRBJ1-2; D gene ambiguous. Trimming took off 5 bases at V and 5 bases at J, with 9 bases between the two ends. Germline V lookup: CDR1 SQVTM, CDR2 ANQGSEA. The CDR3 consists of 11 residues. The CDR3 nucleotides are TGCAGCGTTCAATCTGGGTATGGCTACACCTTC. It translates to CSVQSGYGYTF.

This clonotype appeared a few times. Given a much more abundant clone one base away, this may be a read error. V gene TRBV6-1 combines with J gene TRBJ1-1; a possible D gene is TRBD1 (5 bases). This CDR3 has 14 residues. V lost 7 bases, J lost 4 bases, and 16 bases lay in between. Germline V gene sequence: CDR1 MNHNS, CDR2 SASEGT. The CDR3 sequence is CASTDSGLSTEAFF. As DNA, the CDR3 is TGTGCCAGCACCGACAGCGGACTGAGCACTGAAGCTTTCTTT.

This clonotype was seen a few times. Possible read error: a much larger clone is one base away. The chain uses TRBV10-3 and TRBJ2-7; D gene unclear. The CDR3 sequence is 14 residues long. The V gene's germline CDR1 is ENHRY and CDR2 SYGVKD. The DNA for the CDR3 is TGTGCCACCAGTGAGTCTCTTGCGGCCTACGAGCAGTACTTC. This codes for CATSESLAAYEQYF.

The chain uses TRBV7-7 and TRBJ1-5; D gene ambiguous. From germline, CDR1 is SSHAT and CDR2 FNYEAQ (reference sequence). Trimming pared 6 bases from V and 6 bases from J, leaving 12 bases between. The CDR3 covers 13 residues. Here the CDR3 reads CASSVLESQPQHF. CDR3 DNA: TGTGCCAGCAGTGTTTTGGAGAGTCAGCCCCAGCATTTT.

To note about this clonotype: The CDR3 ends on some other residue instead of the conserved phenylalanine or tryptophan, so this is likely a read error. CDR3 coding DNA: TGCAGCTCCACGAACAGGCTCCCCTCTAAAGAGCAGTACCTC. This gives the protein CSSTNRLPSKEQYL. The rearrangement uses TRBV29-1 and TRBJ2-7, with D perhaps matching TRBD1 (5 bases). V lost 8 bases, J lost 7 bases, and 24 bases lay in between. The CDR3 sequence is 14 residues long. Per germline, CDR1 SQVTM and CDR2 ANQGSEA.

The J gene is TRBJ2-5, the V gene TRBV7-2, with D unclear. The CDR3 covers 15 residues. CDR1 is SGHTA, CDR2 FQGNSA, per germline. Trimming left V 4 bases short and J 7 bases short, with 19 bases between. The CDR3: CASSSRQGLVVTQYF. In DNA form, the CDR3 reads TGTGCCAGCAGCTCCCGGCAAGGTCTGGTTGTGACCCAGTACTTC.

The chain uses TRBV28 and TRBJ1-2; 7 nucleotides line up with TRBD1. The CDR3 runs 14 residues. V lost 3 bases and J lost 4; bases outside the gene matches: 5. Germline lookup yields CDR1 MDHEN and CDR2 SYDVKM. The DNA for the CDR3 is TGTGCCAGCAGTTTGACAGGGTCTGGCTATGGCTACACCTTC. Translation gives CASSLTGSGYGYTF.

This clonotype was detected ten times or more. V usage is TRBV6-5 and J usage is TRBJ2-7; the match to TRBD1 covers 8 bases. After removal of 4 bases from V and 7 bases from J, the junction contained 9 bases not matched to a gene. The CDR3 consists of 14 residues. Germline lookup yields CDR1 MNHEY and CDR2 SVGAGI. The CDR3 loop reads CASSLTGALGEQYF. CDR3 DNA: TGTGCCAGCAGTTTGACAGGGGCCCTGGGGGAGCAGTACTTC.

The CDR3 DNA reads TGTGCCACCAGCAGAGTGGACCGGTACTATGGCTACACCTTC. It translates to CATSRVDRYYGYTF. The chain recombines TRBV15 with TRBJ1-2, with D uncertain. This CDR3 has 14 amino acids. V was trimmed by 1 base and J by 3 bases, leaving 9 bases between them. The germline V gene has CDR1 LNHNV and CDR2 YYDKDF (reference sequence).

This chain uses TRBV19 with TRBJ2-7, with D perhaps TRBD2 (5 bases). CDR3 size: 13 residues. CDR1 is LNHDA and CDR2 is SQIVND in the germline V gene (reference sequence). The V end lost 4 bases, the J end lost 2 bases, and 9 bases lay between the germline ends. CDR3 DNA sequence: TGTGCCAGTAGTACTGCCGGGACCTACGAGCAGTACTTC. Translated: CASSTAGTYEQYF.

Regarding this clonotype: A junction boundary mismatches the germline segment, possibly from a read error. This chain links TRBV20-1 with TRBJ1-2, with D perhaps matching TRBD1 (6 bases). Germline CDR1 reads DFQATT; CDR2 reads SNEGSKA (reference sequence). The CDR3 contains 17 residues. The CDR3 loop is CSARDARDTSGDDGYTF. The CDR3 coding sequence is TGCAGTGCCAGAGATGCCCGGGACACTTCCGGGGACGATGGCTACACCTTC.

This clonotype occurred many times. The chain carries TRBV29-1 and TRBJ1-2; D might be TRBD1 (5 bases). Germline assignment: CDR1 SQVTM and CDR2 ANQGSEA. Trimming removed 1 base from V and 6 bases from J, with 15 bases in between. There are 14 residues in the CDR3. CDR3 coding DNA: TGCAGCGTTGAAGGGGGGTATCTTTTCCATGGCTACACCTTC. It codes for CSVEGGYLFHGYTF.

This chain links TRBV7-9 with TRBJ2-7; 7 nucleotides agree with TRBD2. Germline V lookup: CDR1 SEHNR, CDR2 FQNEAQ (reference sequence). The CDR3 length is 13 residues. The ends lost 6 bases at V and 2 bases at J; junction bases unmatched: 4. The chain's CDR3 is CASSASGAYEQYF. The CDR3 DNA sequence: TGTGCCAGCAGTGCTAGCGGAGCCTACGAGCAGTACTTC.

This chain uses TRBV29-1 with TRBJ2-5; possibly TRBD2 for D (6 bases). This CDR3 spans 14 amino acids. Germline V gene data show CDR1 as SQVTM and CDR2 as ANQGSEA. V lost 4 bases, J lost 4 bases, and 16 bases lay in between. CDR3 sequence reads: CSVVRLVLPETQYF. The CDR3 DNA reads TGCAGCGTTGTACGACTAGTACTCCCAGAGACCCAGTACTTC. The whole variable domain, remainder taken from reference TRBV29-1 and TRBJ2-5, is SAVISQKPSRDICQRGTSLTIQCQVDSQVTMMFWYRQQPGQSLTLIATANQGSEATYESGFVIDKFPISRPNLTFSTLTVSNMSPEDSSIYLCSVVRLVLPETQYFGPGTRLLVL.

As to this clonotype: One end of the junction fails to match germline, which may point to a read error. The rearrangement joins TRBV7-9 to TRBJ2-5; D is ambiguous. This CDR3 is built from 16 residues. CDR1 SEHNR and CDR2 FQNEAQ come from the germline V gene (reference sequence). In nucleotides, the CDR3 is TGTGCCAGCAGCTCTGGGATGCCGTGGCTCCAAGAGGCCCAGTACTTC. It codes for CASSSGMPWLQEAQYF.

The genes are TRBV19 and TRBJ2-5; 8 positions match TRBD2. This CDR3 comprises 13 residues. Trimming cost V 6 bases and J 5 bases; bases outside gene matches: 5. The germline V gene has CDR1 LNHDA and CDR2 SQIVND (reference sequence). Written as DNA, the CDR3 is TGTGCCAGTAGGCTTTCGGGAGGGGAGACCCAGTACTTC. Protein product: CASRLSGGETQYF.

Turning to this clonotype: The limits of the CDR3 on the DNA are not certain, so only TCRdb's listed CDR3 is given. The CDR3 loop reads CASSVGGGNTGELSF. The V call is TRBV9, the J call TRBJ2-2; whether TRBD1, the table's D call, matches the DNA was not checked. Germline V lookup: CDR1 SGDLS, CDR2 YYNGEE. The CDR3 comprises 15 residues, both ends counted.

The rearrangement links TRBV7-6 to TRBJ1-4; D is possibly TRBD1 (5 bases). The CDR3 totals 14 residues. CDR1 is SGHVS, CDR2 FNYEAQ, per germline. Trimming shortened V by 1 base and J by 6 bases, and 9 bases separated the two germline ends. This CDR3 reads CASSLDGGHEKLFF. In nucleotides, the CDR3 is TGTGCCAGCAGCTTAGACGGGGGTCATGAAAAACTGTTTTTT.

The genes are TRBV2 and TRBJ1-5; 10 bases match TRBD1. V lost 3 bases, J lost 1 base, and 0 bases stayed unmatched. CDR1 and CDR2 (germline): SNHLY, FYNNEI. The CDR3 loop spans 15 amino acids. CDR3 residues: CASSETGGSNQPQHF. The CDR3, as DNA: TGTGCCAGCAGTGAGACAGGGGGCAGCAATCAGCCCCAGCATTTT.